Listed here are 27 T cell receptor beta chains from one sample, sequenced in a study of shared clonotypes between healthy human individuals. Libraries were prepared by immunoSEQ multiplex PCR; TCRdb keeps only in-frame clonotypes and omits some of them. The sample lists 1.4 million to 1.5 million clones, around 97% occurring once. The specimen was naive CD4+ T cells sorted from blood. Sample subset: CD45RA+ positively selected. The receptors were gathered from a man in his thirties or forties in good health.

The CDR3 DNA sequence: TGTGCCAGCACCCCCCTGACTAGCCTAGCAGGCGATGAGCAGTTCTTC. It yields the protein CASTPLTSLAGDEQFF. This rearrangement joins TRBV7-6 to TRBJ2-1, with 7 bases aligning to TRBD2. This CDR3 comprises 16 residues. Trimming at V came to 7 bases and at J to 8 bases, leaving 17 bases not matched to a gene. Germline V gene data show CDR1 as SGHVS and CDR2 as FNYEAQ.

The chain recombines TRBV6-1 with TRBJ2-3; no clear D. The V and J ends lost 4 bases and 5 bases respectively, with 13 bases between them. The CDR3 covers 14 residues. Germline V gene sequence: CDR1 MNHNS, CDR2 SASEGT. The DNA for the CDR3 is TGTGCCAGCAGTGCCCAGCACAGTGGAGATACGCAGTATTTT. Encoded protein: CASSAQHSGDTQYF.

J is TRBJ2-6 and V is TRBV6-1, with D maybe TRBD2 (6 bases). The CDR3 consists of 14 residues. The germline CDR1 and CDR2 sequences are MNHNS and SASEGT. The ends were cut back, 6 bases at V and 2 bases at J, with 8 bases in the middle. CDR3 sequence: CASRGGTGANVLTF. The CDR3 region has the DNA TGTGCCAGCAGGGGAGGTACTGGGGCCAACGTCCTGACTTTC.

The chain joins TRBV5-6 to TRBJ2-2; D could derive from TRBD1 or TRBD2 (5 bases each). With 4 bases removed from V and 4 bases from J, the gap between germline ends came to 17 bases. The CDR3 is 16 residues long. Germline V gene data show CDR1 as SGHDT and CDR2 as YYEEEE. CDR3 DNA: TGTGCCAGCAGCCCAGGGACGGGGCTCCCCACCGGGGAGCTGTTTTTT. Its protein product is CASSPGTGLPTGELFF.

CDR3 protein: CASSLGQVYEQYF. CDR3 bases: TGTGCCAGCAGCCTGGGACAGGTCTACGAGCAGTACTTC. J is TRBJ2-7 and V is TRBV5-8; TRBD1 matches 8 bases. V gave up 4 bases and J gave up 3 bases; unmatched junction bases: 3. There are 13 residues in the CDR3. The germline gives CDR1 SGHTS, CDR2 YDEGEE.

The chain carries TRBV28 and TRBJ2-1, with 9 bases lining up with TRBD2. The V gene's germline CDR1 is MDHEN and CDR2 SYDVKM. The CDR3 spans 15 residues. With 3 bases clipped from V and 7 bases from J, the junction kept 7 bases outside the gene matches. CDR3 sequence reads: CASSFPASGENEQFF. The CDR3 nucleotides read TGTGCCAGCAGTTTTCCCGCTAGCGGGGAAAATGAGCAGTTCTTC.

The chain links TRBV9 to TRBJ2-1; 9 nucleotides align to TRBD2. Germline trimming cut 4 bases from V and 0 bases from J; bases unmatched to any gene: 2. This CDR3 contains 15 residues. Per germline, CDR1 SGDLS and CDR2 YYNGEE. In DNA form, the CDR3 reads TGTGCCAGCAGCCGTAGCGGGAGCTCCTACAATGAGCAGTTCTTC. Its protein product is CASSRSGSSYNEQFF.

This CDR3 is CASSRGTGVNQPQHF. The CDR3 nucleotides read TGTGCCAGCAGCAGAGGGACAGGAGTCAATCAGCCCCAGCATTTT. The chain joins TRBV28 to TRBJ1-5, with 8 bases aligning to TRBD1. V gave up 6 bases and J gave up 3 bases; unmatched junction bases: 7. The length of the CDR3 is 15 residues. Germline CDR1 reads MDHEN; CDR2 reads SYDVKM.

The gene calls are TRBV2 and TRBJ2-7, with 13 bases that match TRBD2. The J segment lost 3 bases and the V segment lost 8 bases, leaving 13 bases of the junction unmatched. The germline gives CDR1 SNHLY, CDR2 FYNNEI. CDR3 length: 17 residues. This CDR3 reads CASSPFPGLAGYYEQYF. Written as DNA, the CDR3 is TGTGCCAGCTCTCCCTTCCCGGGACTAGCGGGGTACTACGAGCAGTACTTC.

J is TRBJ2-5 and V is TRBV10-3; D ambiguous. V lost 2 bases to trimming and J lost 5 bases, with 15 bases between them. This CDR3 is 15 amino acids long. CDR1 and CDR2 from the germline V gene are ENHRY and SYGVKD. The CDR3 reads CAISEEASGKETQYF. As DNA, the CDR3 is TGTGCCATCAGTGAGGAGGCTTCGGGCAAGGAGACCCAGTACTTC.

This chain's CDR3 is CSVRDRGGTGELFF. DNA of the CDR3: TGCAGCGTTCGGGACAGGGGAGGCACCGGGGAGCTGTTTTTT. The chain uses TRBV29-1 and TRBJ2-2, with TRBD1 matching over 10 bases. CDR1 is SQVTM and CDR2 is ANQGSEA in the germline V gene. CDR3 length: 14 amino acids. The ends lost 5 bases at V and 4 bases at J; junction bases unmatched: 4.

This chain uses TRBV9 with TRBJ2-7; D may be TRBD1 (5 bases). V lost 4 bases to trimming and J lost 5 bases, with 7 bases between them. In germline, CDR1 is SGDLS, CDR2 YYNGEE. CDR3 length equals 11 residues. The CDR3 is CASSLGDEQYF. The CDR3 nucleotides are TGTGCCAGCAGCCTAGGGGACGAGCAGTACTTC.

The CDR3 loop reads CASSQEGRGFGYTF. The CDR3 DNA sequence: TGCGCCAGCAGCCAAGAGGGCAGGGGGTTCGGCTACACCTTC. J is TRBJ1-2 and V is TRBV4-3; TRBD1 agrees at 7 bases. This CDR3 spans 14 amino acids. The germline gives CDR1 LGHNA, CDR2 YSLEER. V lost 0 bases, J lost 8 bases, and 6 bases stayed unmatched.

This clone was recorded once. The V and J genes are TRBV6-5 and TRBJ1-2, with D maybe TRBD1 (5 bases). Trimming removed 0 bases at V and 6 bases at J, with 14 bases between. The CDR3 runs to 15 residues. Germline lookup yields CDR1 MNHEY and CDR2 SVGAGI. Here the CDR3 reads CASSYSRQYGNGYTF. The DNA for the CDR3 is TGTGCCAGCAGTTACTCGAGACAGTACGGGAATGGCTACACCTTC.

The gene calls are TRBV7-2 and TRBJ2-2; D is unclear. The CDR3 length is 13 residues. Germline CDR1 reads SGHTA; CDR2 reads FQGNSA. The V end lost 1 base, the J end lost 9 bases, and 9 bases lay between the germline ends. The CDR3 loop reads CASSLGSNRELFF. CDR3 nucleotides: TGTGCCAGCAGCTTAGGGTCTAACCGGGAGCTGTTTTTT.

This clone is a singleton in its sample. The CDR3 loop is CASSLHESTDTQYF. The CDR3 region has the DNA TGTGCCAGCAGTCTTCACGAATCCACAGATACGCAGTATTTT. This chain joins TRBV6-5 and TRBJ2-3; D is unclear. Trimming left V 5 bases short and J 2 bases short, with 11 bases between. CDR3 size: 14 residues. The germline CDR1 and CDR2 sequences are MNHEY and SVGAGI.

CDR3 loop: CASSLVAVISAPGYTF. The CDR3, as DNA: TGTGCCAGCAGCTTAGTTGCCGTCATCTCCGCTCCTGGCTACACCTTC. V and J are TRBV7-8 and TRBJ1-2; D gene unclear. V gave up 1 base and J gave up 7 bases, with 19 bases separating them. The CDR3 runs 16 residues. CDR1 and CDR2 from the germline V gene are SGHVS and FQNEAQ.

V gene TRBV28 combines with J gene TRBJ1-2; D not resolved. V lost 3 bases and J lost 1, with 9 bases in between. CDR3 length: 14 residues. The germline V gene has CDR1 MDHEN and CDR2 SYDVKM. The CDR3 spells CASSFLQLNYGYTF. The CDR3 nucleotides read TGTGCCAGCAGTTTTCTACAGCTTAACTATGGCTACACCTTC.

The chain joins TRBV4-2 to TRBJ2-2; perhaps D is TRBD1 or TRBD2 (5 bases each). V lost 8 bases and J 7 bases, leaving 26 bases between the germline ends. The CDR3 contains 17 residues. The germline gives CDR1 LGHNA, CDR2 YNFKEQ. CDR3 sequence: CASGVEGTGRGFGELFF. In nucleotides, the CDR3 is TGTGCCAGCGGTGTAGAGGGGACGGGAAGGGGATTCGGGGAGCTGTTTTTT.

The CDR3 DNA reads as TGTGCCAGCAGCTTAGGCACGGTTGTCGATACGCAGTATTTT. The encoded protein is CASSLGTVVDTQYF. V is TRBV11-2 and J is TRBJ2-3; D is unresolved. Trimming left V 1 base short and J 6 bases short, with 11 bases between. The CDR3 has 14 residues. CDR1 and CDR2 (germline): SGHAT, FQNNGV.

The chain recombines TRBV6-5 with TRBJ2-7; 10 nucleotides agree with TRBD1. V dropped 4 bases and J dropped 2; count of bases not matched to a gene: 5. The CDR3 contains 15 residues. Germline CDR1 reads MNHEY; CDR2 reads SVGAGI. The CDR3 sequence is CASSSPGTGAYEQYF. CDR3 coding DNA: TGTGCCAGCAGTTCGCCCGGGACAGGGGCCTACGAGCAGTACTTC.

The genes are TRBV9 and TRBJ2-3; D gene unclear. The CDR3 consists of 14 residues. Germline values: CDR1 SGDLS, CDR2 YYNGEE. V shed 1 base and J shed 4 bases, with 10 bases lying between them. DNA of the CDR3: TGTGCCAGCAGCGTAAGGTTTCCCGCAGATACGCAGTATTTT. It specifies CASSVRFPADTQYF. The whole variable domain, remainder taken from reference TRBV9 and TRBJ2-3, is DSGVTQTPKHLITATGQRVTLRCSPRSGDLSVYWYQQSLDQGLQFLIQYYNGEERAKGNILERFSAQQFPDLHSELNLSSLELGDSALYFCASSVRFPADTQYFGPGTRLTVL.

The V call is TRBV7-9, the J call TRBJ2-6; no definite D call. V lost 10 bases and J lost 1, with 8 bases in between. Germline V gene data show CDR1 as SEHNR and CDR2 as FQNEAQ (reference sequence). The length of the CDR3 is 13 residues. The CDR3 coding sequence is TGTGCCATGGACCCATCTGGGGCCAACGTCCTGACTTTC. This encodes CAMDPSGANVLTF.

With respect to this clone: The same CDR3 also results from other DNA sequences found in this sample. CDR3 bases: TGTGCCAGCAGTGGGCAGGGAGGCACCGGGGAGCTGTTTTTT. Its translation is CASSGQGGTGELFF. The chain uses TRBV2 and TRBJ2-2, with a weak D call TRBD2 (6 bases). Germline-derived CDR1 and CDR2 are SNHLY and FYNNEI. CDR3 length: 14 amino acids. V lost 4 bases, J lost 4 bases, and 10 bases lay in between. The whole variable domain, remainder taken from reference TRBV2 and TRBJ2-2, is EPEVTQTPSHQVTQMGQEVILRCVPISNHLYFYWYRQILGQKVEFLVSFYNNEISEKSEIFDDQFSVERPDGSNFTLKIRSTKLEDSAMYFCASSGQGGTGELFFGEGSRLTVL.

This chain connects TRBV7-2 to TRBJ2-7; 9 positions agree with TRBD1. J lost 3 bases, V lost 5 bases, and 11 bases had no gene match. There are 16 residues in the CDR3. Germline CDR1 and CDR2: SGHTA and FQGNSA. The CDR3 reads CASSGPGQGRFYEQYF. The CDR3 DNA follows: TGTGCCAGCAGCGGACCCGGACAGGGGCGATTCTACGAGCAGTACTTC.

J is TRBJ2-2 and V is TRBV7-8; perhaps TRBD1 as D (5 bases). CDR1 and CDR2 (germline): SGHVS, FQNEAQ. The length of the CDR3 is 12 residues. The V end lost 4 bases, the J end lost 7 bases, and 7 bases lay between the germline ends. The CDR3 nucleotides are TGTGCCAGCAGCTCTACAGGCGGGGAGCTGTTTTTT. Amino acid sequence: CASSSTGGELFF.

The chain employs TRBV10-3 and TRBJ2-7, with unresolved D. V was clipped by 0 bases and J by 3 bases, with 6 bases between them. The CDR3 loop spans 13 amino acids. Germline CDR1 is ENHRY and CDR2 is SYGVKD. The CDR3 nucleotides are TGTGCCATCAGTGAGTCGTCGGACTACGAGCAGTACTTC. Translation gives CAISESSDYEQYF.